This T cell receptor beta chain was captured by sequencing in a study of T cells in severe cutaneous drug reactions (dated by TCRdb to about 2019). Some background on the complete study: Patients were recruited between the early 2010s and the late 2010s from Taiwan, Thailand and a European registry network. To build the libraries, iRepertoire multiplex PCR was used, and the authors pointed to a comparison in which iRepertoire and 5' RACE methods, with or without UMI, captured abundant clonotypes similarly. Enrollment was limited to patients whose SJS/TEN or DRESS diagnosis was probable or definite according to RegiSCAR criteria. Bulk TCR sequencing was combined with single-cell sequencing, quantitative PCR validation, functional assays and transgenic mouse experiments. Assignment of the culprit drug relied on both the Naranjo algorithm and the ALDEN drug causality algorithm. Blister fluids/cells, PBMC and other biological samples were taken from patients in the acute stage or the recovery stage.

In regard to this clonotype: Its antigen is still unknown.

Results and caveats for the whole study, not just this receptor: The authors stated that further study is still needed to find out whether the public TCR applies more generally to SJS/TEN caused by other drugs. A public TCRbeta CDR3, present at a mean of roughly 15% in all seven CBZ-SJS/TEN blister samples, was undetectable or scarce in PBMC from tolerant controls and healthy donors.

Sequenced donors were patients with carbamazepine-induced Stevens-Johnson syndrome or toxic epidermal necrolysis (CBZ-SJS/TEN). Next-generation sequencing was used to profile the T cell receptor repertoires of patients with drug-induced severe cutaneous adverse reactions in a search for drug-specific clonotypes. The RNA source was either peripheral blood mononuclear cells or blister cells from skin lesions. For both bulk and single-cell sequencing, libraries were prepared with the iRepertoire multiplex PCR system and TCR subtype-specific primers. Multiplex PCR with primers targeting V, D and J gene regions was used to generate bulk TCR beta libraries. Approximately 95-550 ng of RNA per sample was used as input for bulk TCR library preparation. An Illumina MiSeq was used to sequence bulk TCR beta amplicons. In the source study's methods: Quality control steps removed sample misassignments and low-quality sequencing reads. The CDR3 was defined as the amino acids lying between the Y[YFLI]C motif of the V gene and the [FW]GXGT motif of the J segment. The IMGT database served as the reference for assigning TRBV and TRBJ genes and CDR3 clonotypes. For each sample, TRBV expression was normalized against the mean for the same gene in PBMC from roughly 42 healthy donors. Reads reprocessed by TCRdb are summarized as one entry per CDR3 protein sequence, and DNA is absent. None of the V and J calls come from the authors' own analysis; TCRdb made them. This sample's records show 2,500 to 3,500 distinct CDR3 sequences. 45% to 65% of the sample goes to the ten largest clones.

This clonotype originated in a human donor with toxic epidermal necrolysis, a severe cutaneous drug reaction. Sequencing input: cells from a skin blister. The sample's cell subset or site label, in plain terms: unsorted cells from skin lesion blisters.

For the CDR3, the sequence is CASSTGTFDEQYF. The chain uses TRBV19 and TRBJ2-7; as DNA is missing, the TRBD1 call by TCRdb cannot be tested. CDR1 and CDR2 are drawn from the germline V gene (reference sequence): LNHDA, SQIVND. The CDR3 contains 13 residues, cysteine and phenylalanine counted. There is no recorded DNA.